These 22 T cell receptor beta chains were all obtained from the same sample, sequenced in a study of T cell responses to AZD1222 COVID-19 vaccine (dated by TCRdb to the early 2020s). The protocol used for the library was the immunoSEQ multiplex PCR assay. Held by TCRdb, this immuneACCESS table contains in-frame sequences only and omits some clones. Under half of the omission traces to an unresolved V gene where checked; the cause of the rest is unknown. For this sample there are some 120,000 clones; 90% appear just once. The ten largest make up roughly 7% of the sample. Sample time point, as interpreted from the label and publication: baseline before first vaccination. Sequences were derived from peripheral blood, sampled on day 0 of AZD1222 vaccination. These receptors were taken from an adult in good health.

The J gene is TRBJ2-7, the V gene TRBV7-2, with D perhaps being TRBD1 or TRBD2 (5 bases each). With 5 bases removed from V and 3 bases from J, the gap between germline ends came to 20 bases. This CDR3 is 16 amino acids long. Germline assignment: CDR1 SGHTA and CDR2 FQGNSA. The CDR3 region is CASSQGAGFANYEQYF. The CDR3 DNA reads TGTGCCAGCAGCCAGGGAGCAGGTTTCGCGAACTACGAGCAGTACTTC.

V and J are TRBV20-1 and TRBJ2-7, with a weak D call TRBD1 (6 bases). The CDR3 totals 11 residues. CDR1 is DFQATT and CDR2 is SNEGSKA in the germline V gene (reference sequence). With 6 bases removed from V and 3 bases from J, the gap between germline ends came to 9 bases. In DNA form, the CDR3 reads TGCAGTGCCCCGGACAGCTACGAGCAGTACTTC. Its translation is CSAPDSYEQYF.

J is TRBJ2-7 and V is TRBV15, with D hard to call. V lost 0 bases and J lost 0, with 9 bases in between. The germline V gene encodes CDR1 LNHNV and CDR2 YYDKDF (reference sequence). The CDR3 contains 15 residues. The CDR3 sequence is CATSRDRLNSYEQYF. The CDR3 nucleotides are TGTGCCACCAGCAGAGATCGACTTAACTCCTACGAGCAGTACTTC. The full variable domain, in which reference TRBV15 and TRBJ2-7 provide the parts outside the CDR3, is DAMVIQNPRYQVTQFGKPVTLSCSQTLNHNVMYWYQQKSSQAPKLLFHYYDKDFNNEADTPDNFQSRRPNTSFCFLDIRSPGLGDTAMYLCATSRDRLNSYEQYFGPGTRLTVT.

This chain's CDR3 is CASSRTTSLRDNEQFF. CDR3 DNA: TGTGCCAGCAGCCGAACCACTAGTCTTCGGGACAATGAGCAGTTCTTC. The chain is built from TRBV28 and TRBJ2-1; D may be TRBD2 (5 bases). With 6 bases removed from V and 5 bases from J, the gap between germline ends came to 20 bases. The CDR3 covers 16 residues. The germline gives CDR1 MDHEN, CDR2 SYDVKM.

This rearrangement joins TRBV4-3 to TRBJ2-2, with TRBD1 as a possible D gene (6 bases). The germline V and J ends were trimmed by 3 bases and 5 bases, with 10 bases remaining between them. This CDR3 region has 14 residues. CDR1 and CDR2 (germline): LGHNA, YSLEER. CDR3: CASSQIQGTGELFF. Written as DNA, the CDR3 is TGCGCCAGCAGCCAGATACAGGGTACCGGGGAGCTGTTTTTT.

This chain connects TRBV4-1 to TRBJ2-1, with a weak D call TRBD2 (5 bases). Trimming took 0 bases from V and 5 from J, leaving 20 bases between them. From germline, CDR1 is MGHRA and CDR2 YSYEKL. CDR3 length equals 18 residues. In DNA, the CDR3 is TGCGCCAGCAGCCAAGAGGGCTTTCGCGGGCTCTTAGACAATGAGCAGTTCTTC. The encoded protein is CASSQEGFRGLLDNEQFF.

The chain carries TRBV2 and TRBJ2-1; TRBD2 agrees at 11 bases. J was trimmed by 9 bases and V by 8 bases; bases with no gene match: 9. CDR3 length: 14 amino acids. Germline V gene lookup returns CDR1 SNHLY and CDR2 FYNNEI. CDR3 sequence reads: CASVVLAGVSEQFF. Here the CDR3 DNA reads TGTGCCAGCGTGGTACTAGCGGGAGTCAGTGAGCAGTTCTTC.

This clone appeared a single time. The rearrangement uses TRBV11-3 and TRBJ1-3; 7 bases align to TRBD1. This CDR3 has 19 amino acids. CDR1 and CDR2 (germline): SGHNT, YENEEA. V lost 2 bases and J lost 1; bases outside the gene matches: 14. As DNA, the CDR3 is TGTGCCAGCAGCTTACCACGGCCGGGGGCAGGGGGATCTGGAAACACCATATATTTT. It encodes CASSLPRPGAGGSGNTIYF.

The CDR3 DNA sequence: TGTGCCTGGACAGGGGCGGAAAATTCACCCCTCCACTTT. Protein sequence: CAWTGAENSPLHF. The gene calls are TRBV30 and TRBJ1-6, with a possible D match to TRBD1 (6 bases). This CDR3 has 13 amino acids. CDR1 and CDR2 (germline): GTSNPN, SVGIG (reference sequence). The V end was cut by 4 bases, the J end by 7 bases, with 11 bases between. Combining the CDR3 with reference TRBV30 and TRBJ1-6 gives the whole variable domain SQTIHQWPATLVQPVGSPLSLECTVEGTSNPNLYWYRQAAGRGLQLLFYSVGIGQISSEVPQNLSASRPQDRQFILSSKKLLLSDSGFYLCAWTGAENSPLHFGNGTRLTVT.

V and J are TRBV9 and TRBJ2-6; D is unclear. The germline gives CDR1 SGDLS, CDR2 YYNGEE. CDR3 length: 15 amino acids. V lost 4 bases, J lost 4 bases, and 12 bases lay in between. In DNA form, the CDR3 reads TGTGCCAGCAGCCCTGCCCGGGCAGGGGCCAACGTCCTGACTTTC. Protein: CASSPARAGANVLTF. Full variable domain (outside the CDR3, taken from reference TRBV9 and TRBJ2-6): DSGVTQTPKHLITATGQRVTLRCSPRSGDLSVYWYQQSLDQGLQFLIQYYNGEERAKGNILERFSAQQFPDLHSELNLSSLELGDSALYFCASSPARAGANVLTFGAGSRLTVL.

The J gene is TRBJ2-6, the V gene TRBV19; D is perhaps TRBD1 (5 bases). Germline CDR1 LNHDA, CDR2 SQIVND (reference sequence). This CDR3 has 17 amino acids. V was pared by 6 bases and J by 1 base, with 16 bases between. This chain's CDR3 is CASSLKGDHSGANVLTF. As DNA, the CDR3 is TGTGCCAGTAGCCTTAAAGGGGATCATTCTGGGGCCAACGTCCTGACTTTC. Variable domain in full (rest from reference TRBV19 and TRBJ2-6): DGGITQSPKYLFRKEGQNVTLSCEQNLNHDAMYWYRQDPGQGLRLIYYSQIVNDFQKGDIAEGYSVSREKKESFPLTVTSAQKNPTAFYLCASSLKGDHSGANVLTFGAGSRLTVL.

The chain employs TRBV3-1 (or the pseudogene TRBV3-2) and TRBJ1-5; D is unclear. This CDR3 has 15 amino acids. Germline lookup yields CDR1 LGHDT and CDR2 YNNKEL (reference sequence). Trimming removed 3 bases at V and 6 bases at J, with 15 bases between. CDR3 nucleotides: TGTGCCAGCAGCCAGGACGCGAGGGTAACTCAGCCCCAGCATTTT. Its protein is CASSQDARVTQPQHF.

This clone was seen a handful of times. The chain carries TRBV5-1 and TRBJ2-7; D gene uncertain. The CDR3 runs to 13 residues. Germline CDR1 SGHRS, CDR2 YFSETQ. V was clipped by 3 bases and J by 1 base, with 8 bases between them. The CDR3 here is CASSSAQSYEQYF. In DNA, the CDR3 is TGCGCCAGCAGCTCCGCACAGTCCTACGAGCAGTACTTC.

The chain links TRBV2 to TRBJ1-2, with D tentatively TRBD1 (5 bases). CDR3 size: 14 residues. V lost 4 bases, J lost 2 bases, and 11 bases lay in between. CDR1 and CDR2 (germline): SNHLY, FYNNEI. CDR3 bases: TGTGCCAGCAGTGCCTCAGGGCGCAACTATGGCTACACCTTC. Residues: CASSASGRNYGYTF.

This clone occurred once. This rearrangement joins TRBV25-1 to TRBJ1-2, with 7 bases aligning to TRBD1. J was trimmed by 7 bases and V by 3 bases; bases with no gene match: 11. The germline CDR1 and CDR2 sequences are MGHDK and SYGVNS. The CDR3 runs 15 residues. The CDR3 DNA reads as TGTGCCAGCAGTGAGGGTCGAGGGGGCATCCCTGGCTACACCTTC. Translation: CASSEGRGGIPGYTF.

This clone was counted a single time. The chain uses TRBV2 and TRBJ2-7, with TRBD2 matching 7 bases. Trimming cost V 5 bases and J 0 bases; bases outside gene matches: 7. Germline CDR1 and CDR2: SNHLY and FYNNEI. The CDR3 is 15 amino acids. This chain's CDR3 is CASSPEAGSSYEQYF. The DNA of the CDR3 is TGTGCCAGCAGTCCGGAAGCGGGAAGCTCCTACGAGCAGTACTTC.

V gene TRBV6-1 combines with J gene TRBJ1-1; D might be TRBD1 (5 bases). Trimming shortened V by 6 bases and J by 6 bases, and 14 bases separated the two germline ends. CDR3 length equals 13 residues. The germline V gene has CDR1 MNHNS and CDR2 SASEGT. CDR3 region: CASRRGHSAEAFF. The CDR3 nucleotides read TGTGCCAGCAGAAGGGGCCATTCTGCTGAAGCTTTCTTT.

The V and J genes are TRBV7-2 and TRBJ1-2; no clear D gene. Germline CDR1 reads SGHTA; CDR2 reads FQGNSA. V shed 1 base and J shed 2 bases, with 5 bases lying between them. CDR3 length: 13 residues. Here the CDR3 DNA reads TGTGCCAGCAGCTTAGACGGAAACTATGGCTACACCTTC. This encodes CASSLDGNYGYTF.

V and J are TRBV4-3 and TRBJ2-5; 7 bases agree with TRBD1. Losses at the gene ends were 1 base for V and 5 bases for J; bases not matched to a gene: 7. The germline V gene encodes CDR1 LGHNA and CDR2 YSLEER. The CDR3 spans 15 residues. CDR3 sequence (DNA): TGCGCCAGCAGCCAAGGACAGGGTGGGATGGAGACCCAGTACTTC. It encodes CASSQGQGGMETQYF.

The V call is TRBV2, the J call TRBJ1-5, with D possibly TRBD1 on 5 matching bases. Germline loops: CDR1 SNHLY, CDR2 FYNNEI. The CDR3 length is 14 residues. V dropped 5 bases and J dropped 3 bases, with 11 bases sitting between them. The CDR3 DNA sequence: TGTGCCAGCAGTTTGGGACCGAACAATCAGCCCCAGCATTTT. This codes for CASSLGPNNQPQHF. The whole variable domain, remainder taken from reference TRBV2 and TRBJ1-5, is EPEVTQTPSHQVTQMGQEVILRCVPISNHLYFYWYRQILGQKVEFLVSFYNNEISEKSEIFDDQFSVERPDGSNFTLKIRSTKLEDSAMYFCASSLGPNNQPQHFGDGTRLSIL.

The gene calls are TRBV28 and TRBJ1-5; TRBD1 matches at 7 bases. CDR1 MDHEN and CDR2 SYDVKM come from the germline V gene. The CDR3 totals 15 residues. With 1 base clipped from V and 4 bases from J, the junction kept 4 bases outside the gene matches. CDR3 loop: CASSLLPDRNQPQHF. The CDR3 region has the DNA TGTGCCAGCAGTTTATTACCGGACAGGAATCAGCCCCAGCATTTT.

This rearrangement joins TRBV5-1 to TRBJ2-5; weak D call: TRBD2 (6 bases). The length of the CDR3 is 16 residues. V was pared by 4 bases and J by 1 base, with 17 bases between. Germline CDR1 SGHRS, CDR2 YFSETQ. CDR3 in DNA: TGCGCCAGCAGCCCAGCCATCGGGGGACGCCAAGAGACCCAGTACTTC. Translated, it gives CASSPAIGGRQETQYF.